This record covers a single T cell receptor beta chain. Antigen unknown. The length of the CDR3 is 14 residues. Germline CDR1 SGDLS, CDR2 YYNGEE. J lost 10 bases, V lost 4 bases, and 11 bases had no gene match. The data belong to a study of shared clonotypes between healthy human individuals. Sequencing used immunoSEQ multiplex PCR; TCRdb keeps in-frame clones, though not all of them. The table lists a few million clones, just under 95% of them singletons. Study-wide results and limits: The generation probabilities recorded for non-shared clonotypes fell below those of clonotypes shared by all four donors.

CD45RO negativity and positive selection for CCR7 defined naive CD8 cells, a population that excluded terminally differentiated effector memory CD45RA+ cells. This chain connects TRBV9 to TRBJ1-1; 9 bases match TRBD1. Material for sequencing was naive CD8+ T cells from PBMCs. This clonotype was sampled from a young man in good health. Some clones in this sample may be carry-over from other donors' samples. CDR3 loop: CASSPIRTGEGAFF. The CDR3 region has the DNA TGTGCCAGCAGCCCGATAAGGACAGGGGAAGGAGCTTTCTTT.